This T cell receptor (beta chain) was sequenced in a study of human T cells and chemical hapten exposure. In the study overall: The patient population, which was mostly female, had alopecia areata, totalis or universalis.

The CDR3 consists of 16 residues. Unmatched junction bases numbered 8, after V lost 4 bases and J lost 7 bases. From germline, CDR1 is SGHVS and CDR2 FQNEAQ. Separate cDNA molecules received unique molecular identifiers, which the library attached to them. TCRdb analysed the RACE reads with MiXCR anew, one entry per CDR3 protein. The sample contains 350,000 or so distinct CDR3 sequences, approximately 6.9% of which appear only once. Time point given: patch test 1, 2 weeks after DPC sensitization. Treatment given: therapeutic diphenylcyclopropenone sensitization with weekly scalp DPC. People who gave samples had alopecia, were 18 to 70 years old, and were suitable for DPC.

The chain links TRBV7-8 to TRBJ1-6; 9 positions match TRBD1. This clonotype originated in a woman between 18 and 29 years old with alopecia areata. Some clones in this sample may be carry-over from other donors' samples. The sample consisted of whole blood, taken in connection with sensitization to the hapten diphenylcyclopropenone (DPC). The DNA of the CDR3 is TGTGCCAGCAGCTCCCACAGGGGGCCGGGAAATTCACCCCTCCACTTT. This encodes CASSSHRGPGNSPLHF.